This T cell receptor beta chain appears in the sequencing data of a study of blood T cells in healthy people across ages. V dropped 6 bases and J dropped 10 bases, with 15 bases sitting between them. This CDR3 region has 12 residues. In its sample, this clonotype was seen a few times. Collection of ten milliliters of peripheral blood was performed for each donor. Total RNA, at least 6 micrograms per sample, came from PBMCs. A second PCR, run for about 7 to 11 cycles, used a sample-barcoded 5' primer plus a J-beta primer mix. TCRdb reprocessed the 5' RACE reads with MiXCR, giving one entry per CDR3 protein. The table includes roughly 1,500,000 distinct CDR3 sequences, 30% to 40% detected once.

Sequenced input: blood. This clonotype was obtained from a woman aged 25 to 39 in good health. V is TRBV12-3 or TRBV12-4 and J is TRBJ1-1, with D tentatively TRBD1 (6 bases). Here the CDR3 reads CASRRQEIGAFF. The CDR3 DNA sequence: TGTGCCAGCAGGAGACAGGAGATAGGAGCTTTCTTT.